Presented here are 3 T cell receptor beta chains from one specimen sequenced in a study of identical twins. Each CDR3 protein is one row after TCRdb ran MiXCR on the 5' RACE reads. The data contain 450,000 to 500,000 distinct CDR3 sequences, roughly an eighth of them singletons. The same sample was also used in a study of yellow fever vaccine responses in identical twins.

Sequencing was done on a sample of CD4+ T cells sorted from blood. The receptors were gathered from a woman in her late teens or twenties in good health.

The V gene is TRBV10-3, the J gene TRBJ2-1, with TRBD1 matching over 9 bases. The germline CDR1 and CDR2 sequences are ENHRY and SYGVKD. The V segment lost 5 bases and the J segment 4 bases; nucleotides outside the gene matches: 6. This CDR3 comprises 15 residues. The CDR3 reads CAISPGQGTYNEQFF. In nucleotides, the CDR3 is TGTGCCATCAGTCCGGGACAGGGAACATACAATGAGCAGTTCTTC.

Ten or more counts support this clonotype. The chain links TRBV5-1 to TRBJ2-1; 7 bases fit TRBD2. The ends lost 2 bases at V and 0 bases at J; junction bases unmatched: 2. CDR3 length equals 15 residues. In germline, CDR1 is SGHRS, CDR2 YFSETQ. The CDR3 here is CASSLSGTSYNEQFF. In DNA, the CDR3 is TGCGCCAGCAGCTTAAGCGGGACCTCCTACAATGAGCAGTTCTTC.

This clonotype appeared a few times. The chain carries TRBV10-1 and TRBJ2-7, with TRBD2 matching 10 bases. V lost 4 bases to trimming and J lost 8 bases; unmatched junction nucleotides: 8. Per germline, CDR1 WNHNN and CDR2 SYGVQD (reference sequence). CDR3 length equals 14 residues. CDR3 sequence reads: CASSATSGTIKQYF. The CDR3 nucleotides are TGCGCCAGCAGTGCTACTAGCGGGACCATCAAGCAGTACTTC.